The rows below give T cell receptor beta chains drawn from one sample of a study of early T cells in non-severe SARS-CoV-2 infection. MiXCR, run by TCRdb on the 5' RACE reads, gives a single entry per CDR3 protein. The sample contains 84,000 or so distinct CDR3 sequences, roughly 12% of which appear only once. Material for sequencing was whole blood. The receptor source for this set is an adult who was a healthcare worker with PCR-confirmed SARS-CoV-2 infection or an uninfected control (not recorded which). Both conserved end residues are part of each CDR3. Fields, in order: CDR3 protein, CDR3 DNA, CDR3 length, clone size, D gene, V gene, J gene. The D gene is left open where the match is weak. The listing skips clone size in some rows; elsewhere it reads once, few, many or a size class.

CDR3aa: CASRRDSSGPEAFF
CDR3nt: TGTGCCAGCAGGCGGGACAGTTCCGGGCCTGAAGCTTTCTTT
len: 14
abundance: -
d_gene: TRBD1
v_gene: TRBV9
j_gene: TRBJ1-1

CDR3aa: CSARDLTDYEQYF
CDR3nt: TGCAGTGCTAGAGATCTAACCGACTACGAGCAGTACTTC
len: 13
abundance: few
d_gene: -
v_gene: TRBV20-1
j_gene: TRBJ2-7

CDR3aa: CASREDRLASAGELFF
CDR3nt: TGTGCCAGCAGGGAGGACAGACTAGCGAGCGCCGGGGAGCTGTTTTTT
len: 16
abundance: few
d_gene: TRBD2
v_gene: TRBV27
j_gene: TRBJ2-2

CDR3aa: CASSVTSIQETQYF
CDR3nt: TGTGCCAGCAGCGTCACTAGTATCCAAGAGACCCAGTACTTC
len: 14
abundance: -
d_gene: -
v_gene: TRBV7-9
j_gene: TRBJ2-5

CDR3aa: CAWATGTFEKLFF
CDR3nt: TGTGCCTGGGCTACAGGGACCTTTGAAAAACTGTTTTTT
len: 13
abundance: few
d_gene: -
v_gene: TRBV30
j_gene: TRBJ1-4

CDR3aa: CSASMPGTDTQYF
CDR3nt: TGCAGTGCTAGCATGCCAGGGACTGATACGCAGTATTTT
len: 13
abundance: many
d_gene: -
v_gene: TRBV20-1
j_gene: TRBJ2-3

CDR3aa: CASSKVGGETQYF
CDR3nt: TGTGCCAGCAGCAAGGTGGGGGGAGAGACCCAGTACTTC
len: 13
abundance: -
d_gene: -
v_gene: TRBV7-2
j_gene: TRBJ2-5

CDR3aa: CASSLVAATTQYF
CDR3nt: TGTGCCAGCAGCTTAGTGGCAGCTACAACGCAGTATTTT
len: 13
abundance: many
d_gene: -
v_gene: TRBV7-9
j_gene: TRBJ2-3

CDR3aa: CASRPTGGVREKLFF
CDR3nt: TGCGCCAGCCGACCTACAGGGGGCGTGAGGGAAAAACTGTTTTTT
len: 15
abundance: -
d_gene: TRBD1
v_gene: TRBV5-1
j_gene: TRBJ1-4

CDR3aa: CAWTMIRTGGSGEQYF
CDR3nt: TGTGCCTGGACTATGATCAGGACAGGGGGCTCTGGCGAGCAGTACTTC
len: 16
abundance: many
d_gene: TRBD1
v_gene: TRBV30
j_gene: TRBJ2-7

CDR3aa: CASSLEPGWTSPLHF
CDR3nt: TGCGCCAGCAGCTTGGAACCAGGTTGGACTTCACCCCTCCACTTT
len: 15
abundance: few
d_gene: -
v_gene: TRBV5-1
j_gene: TRBJ1-6

CDR3aa: CASSPPGTSGGRGTDTQYF
CDR3nt: TGTGCCAGCTCACCACCCGGGACTAGCGGGGGCCGGGGCACAGATACGCAGTATTTT
len: 19
abundance: -
d_gene: TRBD2
v_gene: TRBV18
j_gene: TRBJ2-3

CDR3aa: CATKKGTNTGELFF
CDR3nt: TGTGCCACCAAGAAGGGGACTAACACCGGGGAGCTGTTTTTT
len: 14
abundance: once
d_gene: -
v_gene: TRBV24-1
j_gene: TRBJ2-2

CDR3aa: CASSEGTGATYEQYF
CDR3nt: TGTGCCAGCTCAGAGGGGACAGGGGCTACCTACGAGCAGTACTTC
len: 15
abundance: -
d_gene: TRBD1
v_gene: TRBV18
j_gene: TRBJ2-7

CDR3aa: CASSLTGGFTGELFF
CDR3nt: TGTGCCAGCAGCTTAACAGGGGGTTTCACCGGGGAGCTGTTTTTT
len: 15
abundance: many
d_gene: TRBD1
v_gene: TRBV11-2
j_gene: TRBJ2-2

CDR3aa: CASSLVPRGAETGELFF
CDR3nt: TGTGCCAGCAGCTTAGTCCCCCGGGGGGCCGAAACCGGGGAGCTGTTTTTT
len: 17
abundance: few
d_gene: -
v_gene: TRBV7-6
j_gene: TRBJ2-2

CDR3aa: CATATGARPEQFF
CDR3nt: TGTGCCACCGCTACCGGGGCTCGTCCTGAGCAGTTCTTC
len: 13
abundance: many
d_gene: -
v_gene: TRBV10-3
j_gene: TRBJ2-1

CDR3aa: CASSLAPGLNNSPLHF
CDR3nt: TGTGCCAGCAGCTTAGCCCCGGGACTCAATAATTCACCCCTCCACTTT
len: 16
abundance: -
d_gene: -
v_gene: TRBV7-2
j_gene: TRBJ1-6

CDR3aa: CASSPRAAASGNTIYF
CDR3nt: TGTGCCAGCTCACCCCGGGCCGCCGCCTCTGGAAACACCATATATTTT
len: 16
abundance: -
d_gene: -
v_gene: TRBV18
j_gene: TRBJ1-3

CDR3aa: CASSFRALVGNTEAFF
CDR3nt: TGTGCCAGCAGCTTCAGGGCCCTGGTTGGGAACACTGAAGCTTTCTTT
len: 16
abundance: many
d_gene: -
v_gene: TRBV7-8
j_gene: TRBJ1-1

CDR3aa: CASSPFDSGATEAFF
CDR3nt: TGTGCCAGCAGCCCCTTCGACTCGGGGGCCACTGAAGCTTTCTTT
len: 15
abundance: few
d_gene: -
v_gene: TRBV6-5
j_gene: TRBJ1-1

CDR3aa: CSARVSGSTEQFF
CDR3nt: TGCAGTGCTAGAGTTAGCGGGAGTACTGAGCAGTTCTTC
len: 13
abundance: -
d_gene: TRBD2
v_gene: TRBV20-1
j_gene: TRBJ2-1

CDR3aa: CASSQDPRGANTGELFF
CDR3nt: TGCGCCAGCAGCCAAGATCCTCGCGGGGCGAACACCGGGGAGCTGTTTTTT
len: 17
abundance: -
d_gene: -
v_gene: TRBV4-1
j_gene: TRBJ2-2

CDR3aa: CSVEASGPETQYF
CDR3nt: TGCAGCGTTGAAGCGTCGGGACCAGAGACCCAGTACTTC
len: 13
abundance: -
d_gene: -
v_gene: TRBV29-1
j_gene: TRBJ2-5

CDR3aa: CAFTDTQYF
CDR3nt: TGCGCCTTCACAGATACGCAGTATTTT
len: 9
abundance: -
d_gene: -
v_gene: TRBV10-1
j_gene: TRBJ2-3

CDR3aa: CSSWTGYEQYF
CDR3nt: TGCAGCTCATGGACTGGCTACGAGCAGTACTTC
len: 11
abundance: -
d_gene: -
v_gene: TRBV29-1
j_gene: TRBJ2-7

CDR3aa: CASSPGEVGNEQFF
CDR3nt: TGCGCCAGCAGCCCGGGGGAGGTCGGCAATGAGCAGTTCTTC
len: 14
abundance: many
d_gene: -
v_gene: TRBV5-1
j_gene: TRBJ2-1

CDR3aa: CASTEDRGENIQYF
CDR3nt: TGTGCCAGCACCGAGGACAGGGGAGAAAACATTCAGTACTTC
len: 14
abundance: few
d_gene: TRBD1
v_gene: TRBV2
j_gene: TRBJ2-4

CDR3aa: CASSPDLGSNEKLFF
CDR3nt: TGTGCCAGCAGCCCAGACCTGGGGTCTAATGAAAAACTGTTTTTT
len: 15
abundance: many
d_gene: -
v_gene: TRBV7-9
j_gene: TRBJ1-4

CDR3aa: CASSLVAGRRNEQFF
CDR3nt: TGTGCCAGCAGCTTAGTAGCGGGGCGGCGGAATGAGCAGTTCTTC
len: 15
abundance: many
d_gene: TRBD2
v_gene: TRBV11-3
j_gene: TRBJ2-1

CDR3aa: CAISESRQGRTYEQYF
CDR3nt: TGTGCCATCAGTGAGTCAAGACAGGGAAGAACCTACGAGCAGTACTTC
len: 16
abundance: many
d_gene: TRBD1
v_gene: TRBV10-3
j_gene: TRBJ2-7

CDR3aa: CASSLVGLTDYGYTF
CDR3nt: TGTGCCAGCAGCTTAGTTGGCTTAACGGACTATGGCTACACCTTC
len: 15
abundance: many
d_gene: -
v_gene: TRBV13
j_gene: TRBJ1-2

CDR3aa: CASSRDRARGQPQHF
CDR3nt: TGTGCCAGCAGCCGCGACAGGGCCCGGGGTCAGCCCCAGCATTTT
len: 15
abundance: -
d_gene: TRBD1
v_gene: TRBV6-6
j_gene: TRBJ1-5

CDR3aa: CASSPSPGVKIGNTEAFF
CDR3nt: TGTGCCAGCAGCCCCTCCCCCGGGGTAAAGATAGGGAACACTGAAGCTTTCTTT
len: 18
abundance: few
d_gene: -
v_gene: TRBV7-6
j_gene: TRBJ1-1

CDR3aa: CASSPRQGNNYGYTF
CDR3nt: TGTGCCAGCAGCCCGCGACAGGGAAATAACTATGGCTACACCTTC
len: 15
abundance: many
d_gene: TRBD1
v_gene: TRBV12-3/TRBV12-4
j_gene: TRBJ1-2

CDR3aa: CASSLGGLAGEETQYF
CDR3nt: TGTGCCAGCAGTTTAGGGGGCCTAGCGGGAGAAGAGACCCAGTACTTC
len: 16
abundance: many
d_gene: TRBD2
v_gene: TRBV12-3/TRBV12-4
j_gene: TRBJ2-5

CDR3aa: CASSLGTGVLEQYF
CDR3nt: TGCGCCAGCAGCTTGGGGACAGGGGTTCTCGAGCAGTACTTC
len: 14
abundance: -
d_gene: TRBD1
v_gene: TRBV5-1
j_gene: TRBJ2-7

CDR3aa: CSVEGRGYNEQFF
CDR3nt: TGCAGCGTTGAAGGCAGGGGCTACAATGAGCAGTTCTTC
len: 13
abundance: -
d_gene: -
v_gene: TRBV29-1
j_gene: TRBJ2-1

CDR3aa: CASGFTYEQYF
CDR3nt: TGTGCCAGCGGATTCACCTACGAGCAGTACTTC
len: 11
abundance: many
d_gene: -
v_gene: TRBV2
j_gene: TRBJ2-7

CDR3aa: CASSFLAGEVDTQYF
CDR3nt: TGTGCCAGCAGCTTCCTAGCGGGGGAAGTTGATACGCAGTATTTT
len: 15
abundance: -
d_gene: TRBD2
v_gene: TRBV5-4
j_gene: TRBJ2-3

CDR3aa: CASSLVGGLAQHF
CDR3nt: TGTGCCAGCAGTTTGGTTGGGGGTTTGGCCCAGCATTTT
len: 13
abundance: -
d_gene: -
v_gene: TRBV27
j_gene: TRBJ1-5

CDR3aa: CASSLVWGKGYTEAFF
CDR3nt: TGTGCCAGCAGCTTAGTATGGGGGAAAGGGTACACTGAAGCTTTCTTT
len: 16
abundance: few
d_gene: -
v_gene: TRBV7-2
j_gene: TRBJ1-1

CDR3aa: CATSDPSGSFNEQYF
CDR3nt: TGTGCCACCAGTGATCCTAGCGGGAGTTTCAACGAGCAGTACTTC
len: 15
abundance: few
d_gene: TRBD2
v_gene: TRBV24-1
j_gene: TRBJ2-7

CDR3aa: CASSQELVAPYEQYF
CDR3nt: TGCGCCAGCAGCCAAGAGTTGGTAGCACCTTACGAGCAGTACTTC
len: 15
abundance: many
d_gene: -
v_gene: TRBV4-1
j_gene: TRBJ2-7

CDR3aa: CASSRGLAGVSGELFF
CDR3nt: TGTGCCAGCTCACGAGGCCTAGCGGGAGTATCCGGGGAGCTGTTTTTT
len: 16
abundance: few
d_gene: TRBD2
v_gene: TRBV18
j_gene: TRBJ2-2

CDR3aa: CSAIRESSHGYTF
CDR3nt: TGCAGTGCTATTAGGGAGAGTTCTCATGGCTACACCTTC
len: 13
abundance: -
d_gene: -
v_gene: TRBV20-1
j_gene: TRBJ1-2

CDR3aa: CASSSPAREYNEQFF
CDR3nt: TGTGCCAGCAGCTCCCCGGCCAGAGAATACAATGAGCAGTTCTTC
len: 15
abundance: -
d_gene: -
v_gene: TRBV11-2
j_gene: TRBJ2-1

CDR3aa: CASSGPQGLNTGELFF
CDR3nt: TGTGCCAGCTCGGGCCCACAAGGCTTGAACACCGGGGAGCTGTTTTTT
len: 16
abundance: -
d_gene: -
v_gene: TRBV6-5
j_gene: TRBJ2-2

CDR3aa: CASSQVPAGSTQYF
CDR3nt: TGCGCCAGCAGCCAAGTTCCCGCCGGGTCCACGCAGTATTTT
len: 14
abundance: -
d_gene: -
v_gene: TRBV4-1
j_gene: TRBJ2-3

CDR3aa: CSVERVAGARYEQYF
CDR3nt: TGCAGCGTTGAACGAGTAGCGGGAGCTCGGTACGAGCAGTACTTC
len: 15
abundance: many
d_gene: TRBD2
v_gene: TRBV29-1
j_gene: TRBJ2-7